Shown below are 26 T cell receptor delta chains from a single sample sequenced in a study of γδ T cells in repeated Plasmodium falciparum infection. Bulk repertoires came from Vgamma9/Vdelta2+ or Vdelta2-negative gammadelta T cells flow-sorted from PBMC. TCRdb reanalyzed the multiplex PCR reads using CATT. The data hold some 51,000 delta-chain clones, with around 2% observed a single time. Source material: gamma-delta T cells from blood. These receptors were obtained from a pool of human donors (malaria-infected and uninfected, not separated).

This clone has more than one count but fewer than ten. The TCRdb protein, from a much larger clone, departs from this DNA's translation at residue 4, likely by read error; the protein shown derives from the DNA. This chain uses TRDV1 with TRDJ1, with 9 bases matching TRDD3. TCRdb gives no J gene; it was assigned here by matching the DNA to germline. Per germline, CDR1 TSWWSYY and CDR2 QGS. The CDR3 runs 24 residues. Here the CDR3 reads CALEEPPFIDLWPHWGTYTDKLIF. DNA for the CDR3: TGTGCTCTTGAGGAACCCCCGTTTATCGACCTTTGGCCTCACTGGGGGACGTACACCGATAAACTCATCTTT.

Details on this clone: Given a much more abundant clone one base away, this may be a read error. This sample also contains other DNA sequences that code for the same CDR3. The CDR3 sequence: CALGVSVVFPWPYLELTTDKLIF. The CDR3, as DNA: TGTGCTCTTGGGGTTTCTGTGGTTTTTCCCTGGCCCTACTTAGAGTTAACTACAGATAAACTCATCTTT. The chain has TRDV1 and TRDJ1; TRDD2 is a possible D gene (5 bases). Germline matching of the DNA provided the J gene here, since TCRdb leaves it blank. The V end lost 4 bases, the J end lost 5 bases, and 41 bases lay between the germline ends. The CDR3 sequence is 23 residues long. Germline V lookup: CDR1 TSWWSYY, CDR2 QGS.

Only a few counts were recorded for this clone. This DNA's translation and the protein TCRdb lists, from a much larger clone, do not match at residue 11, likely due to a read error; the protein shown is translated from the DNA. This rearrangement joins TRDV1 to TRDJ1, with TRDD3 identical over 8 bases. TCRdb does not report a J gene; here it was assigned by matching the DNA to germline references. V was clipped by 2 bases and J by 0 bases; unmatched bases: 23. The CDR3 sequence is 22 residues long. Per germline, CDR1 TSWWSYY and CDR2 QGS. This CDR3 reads CALGEGREHYRGIKPYTDKLIF. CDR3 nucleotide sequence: TGTGCTCTTGGGGAAGGGAGAGAGCACTACCGGGGGATAAAACCCTACACCGATAAACTCATCTTT.

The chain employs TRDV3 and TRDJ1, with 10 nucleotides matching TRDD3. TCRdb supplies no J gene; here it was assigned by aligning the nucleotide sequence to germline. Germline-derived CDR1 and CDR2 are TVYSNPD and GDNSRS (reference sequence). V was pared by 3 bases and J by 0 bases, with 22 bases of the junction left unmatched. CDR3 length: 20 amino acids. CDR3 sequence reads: CAFPPPFLFGGYSDTDKLIF. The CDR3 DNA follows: TGTGCCTTCCCCCCCCCCTTCCTGTTTGGGGGATACTCGGACACCGATAAACTCATCTTT.

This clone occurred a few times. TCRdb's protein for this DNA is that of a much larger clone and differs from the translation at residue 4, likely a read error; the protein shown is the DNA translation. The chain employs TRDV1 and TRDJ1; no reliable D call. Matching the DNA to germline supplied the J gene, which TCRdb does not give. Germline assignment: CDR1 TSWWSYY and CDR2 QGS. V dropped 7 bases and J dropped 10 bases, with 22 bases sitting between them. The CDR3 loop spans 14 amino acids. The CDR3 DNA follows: TGTGCTCTTGTGGACCCTAGTGGCGGAATTAGACTCATCTTT. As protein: CALVDPSGGIRLIF.

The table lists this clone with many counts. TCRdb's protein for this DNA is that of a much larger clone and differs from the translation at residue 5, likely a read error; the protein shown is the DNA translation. CDR3 nucleotides: TGTGCTCTTGGGAGGGGGGCCGATAAACTCATCTTT. As protein: CALGRGADKLIF. The rearrangement uses TRDV1 and TRDJ1, with D tentatively TRDD3 (5 bases). Germline loops: CDR1 TSWWSYY, CDR2 QGS. V was pared by 5 bases and J by 3 bases, with 7 bases between. The CDR3 runs to 12 residues.

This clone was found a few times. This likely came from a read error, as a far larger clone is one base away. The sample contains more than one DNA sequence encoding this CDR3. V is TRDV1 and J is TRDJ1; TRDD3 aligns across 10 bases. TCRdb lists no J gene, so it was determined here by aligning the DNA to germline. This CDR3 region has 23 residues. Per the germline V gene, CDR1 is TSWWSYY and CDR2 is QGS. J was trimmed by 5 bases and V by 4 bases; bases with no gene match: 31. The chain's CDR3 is CALGVDVFLPGGYAGIGTDKLIF. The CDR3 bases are TGTGCTCTTGGGGTTGACGTCTTCCTACCGGGGGGATACGCGGGCATCGGCACTGATAAACTCATCTTT.

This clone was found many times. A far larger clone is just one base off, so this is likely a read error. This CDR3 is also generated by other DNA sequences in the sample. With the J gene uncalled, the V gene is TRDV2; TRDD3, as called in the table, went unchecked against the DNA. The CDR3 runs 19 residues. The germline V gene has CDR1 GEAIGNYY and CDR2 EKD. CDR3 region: CACDTDHWGDLAYTDKLIF. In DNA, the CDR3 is TGTGCCTGTGACACCGATCACTGGGGGGATCTGGCGTACACCGATAAACTCATCTTC.

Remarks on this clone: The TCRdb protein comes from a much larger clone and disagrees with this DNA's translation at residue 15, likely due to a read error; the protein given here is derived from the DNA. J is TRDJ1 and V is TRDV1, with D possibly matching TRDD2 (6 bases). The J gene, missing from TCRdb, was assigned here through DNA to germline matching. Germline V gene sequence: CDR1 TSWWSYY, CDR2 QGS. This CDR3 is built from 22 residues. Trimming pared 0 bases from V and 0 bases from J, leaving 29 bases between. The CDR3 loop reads CALGELGPTVPELSWDTDKLIF. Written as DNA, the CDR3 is TGTGCTCTTGGGGAACTGGGTCCTACGGTTCCAGAACTCTCCTGGGACACCGATAAACTCATCTTT.

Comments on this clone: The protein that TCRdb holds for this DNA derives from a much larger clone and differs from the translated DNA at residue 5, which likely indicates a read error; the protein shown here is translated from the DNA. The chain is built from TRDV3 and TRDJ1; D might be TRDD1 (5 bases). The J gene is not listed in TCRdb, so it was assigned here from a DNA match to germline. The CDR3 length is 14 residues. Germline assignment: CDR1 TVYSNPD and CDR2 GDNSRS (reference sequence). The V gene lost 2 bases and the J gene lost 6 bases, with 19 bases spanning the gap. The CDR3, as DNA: TGTGCCTTTCGAACACTTTCCCATAGTAATAAACTCATCTTT. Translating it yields CAFRTLSHSNKLIF. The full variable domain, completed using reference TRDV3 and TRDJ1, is CDKVTQSSPDQTVASGSEVVLLCTYDTVYSNPDLFWYRIRPDYSFQFVFYGDNSRSEGADFTQGRFSVKHILTQKAFHLVISPVRTEDSATYYCAFRTLSHSNKLIFGKGTRVTVEP.

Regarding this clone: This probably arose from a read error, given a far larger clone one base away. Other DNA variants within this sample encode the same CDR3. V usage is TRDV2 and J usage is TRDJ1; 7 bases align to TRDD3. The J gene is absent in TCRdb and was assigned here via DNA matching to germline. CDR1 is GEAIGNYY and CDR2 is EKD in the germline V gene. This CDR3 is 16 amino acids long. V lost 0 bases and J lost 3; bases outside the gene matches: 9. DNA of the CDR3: TGTGCCTGTGACACCGTGGGATACCAGTTCTCCGATAAACTCATCTTT. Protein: CACDTVGYQFSDKLIF.

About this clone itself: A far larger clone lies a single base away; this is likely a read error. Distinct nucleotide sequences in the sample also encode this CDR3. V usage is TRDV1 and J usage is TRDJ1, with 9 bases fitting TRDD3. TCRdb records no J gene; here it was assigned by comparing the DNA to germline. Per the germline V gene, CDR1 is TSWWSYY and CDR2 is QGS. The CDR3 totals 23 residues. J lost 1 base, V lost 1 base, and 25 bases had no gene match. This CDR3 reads CALGEQVFLSFPLGDRCTDKLIF. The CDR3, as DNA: TGTGCTCTTGGGGAACAAGTTTTTCTTTCATTTCCACTGGGGGACCGTTGCACCGATAAACTCATCTTT.

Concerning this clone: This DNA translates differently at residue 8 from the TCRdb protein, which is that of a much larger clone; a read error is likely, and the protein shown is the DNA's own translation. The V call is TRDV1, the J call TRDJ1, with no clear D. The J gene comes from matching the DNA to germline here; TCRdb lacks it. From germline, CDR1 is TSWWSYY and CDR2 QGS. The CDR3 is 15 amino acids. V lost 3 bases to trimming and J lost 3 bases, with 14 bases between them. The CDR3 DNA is TGTGCTCTTGGGGAGACTACGTGCGACCCCGATAAACTCATCTTT. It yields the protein CALGETTCDPDKLIF.

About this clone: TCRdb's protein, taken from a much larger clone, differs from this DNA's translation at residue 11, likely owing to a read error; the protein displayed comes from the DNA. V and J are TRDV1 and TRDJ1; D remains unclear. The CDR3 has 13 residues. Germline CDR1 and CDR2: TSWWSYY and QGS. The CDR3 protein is CALGTTHTDKVIF. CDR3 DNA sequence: TGTGCTCTTGGGACAACACACACCGATAAAGTCATCTTT.

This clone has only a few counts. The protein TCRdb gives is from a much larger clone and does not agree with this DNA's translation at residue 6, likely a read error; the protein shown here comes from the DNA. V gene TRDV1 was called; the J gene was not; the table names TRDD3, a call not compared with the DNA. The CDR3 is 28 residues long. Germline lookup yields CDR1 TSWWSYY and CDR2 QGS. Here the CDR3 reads CALGEQVPRYLPVNQTGGYSSQKWVLIF. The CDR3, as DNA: TGTGCTCTTGGGGAACAAGTCCCCAGATACCTTCCCGTCAACCAAACTGGGGGATACTCAAGTCAAAAATGGGTGCTCATCTTT.

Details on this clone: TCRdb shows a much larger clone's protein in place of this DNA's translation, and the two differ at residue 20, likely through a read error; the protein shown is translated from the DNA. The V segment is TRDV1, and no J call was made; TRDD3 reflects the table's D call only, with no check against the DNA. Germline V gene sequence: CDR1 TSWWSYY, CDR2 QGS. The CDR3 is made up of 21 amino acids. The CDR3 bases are TGTGCTCTTGGGGAACTGCTACTGGTGGATACGCGACTGCCTTACACCGATAAACTCACCTTT. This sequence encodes CALGELLLVDTRLPYTDKLTF.

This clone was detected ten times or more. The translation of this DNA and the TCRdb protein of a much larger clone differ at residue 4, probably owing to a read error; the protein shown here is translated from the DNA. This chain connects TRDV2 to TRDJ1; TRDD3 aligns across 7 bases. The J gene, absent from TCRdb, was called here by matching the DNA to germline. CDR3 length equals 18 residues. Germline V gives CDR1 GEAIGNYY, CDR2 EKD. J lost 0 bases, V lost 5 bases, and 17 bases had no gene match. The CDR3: CACGTEGYAGLYTDKLIF. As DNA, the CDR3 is TGTGCCTGTGGCACAGAAGGATACGCGGGGTTGTACACCGATAAACTCATCTTT.

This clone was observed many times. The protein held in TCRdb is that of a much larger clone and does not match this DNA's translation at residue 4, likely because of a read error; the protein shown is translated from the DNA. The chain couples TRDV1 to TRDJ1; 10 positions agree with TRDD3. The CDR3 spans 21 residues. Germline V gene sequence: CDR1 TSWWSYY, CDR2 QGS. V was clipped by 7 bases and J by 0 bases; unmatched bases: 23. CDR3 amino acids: CALEKGILWWGIPKYTDKLIF. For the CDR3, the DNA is TGTGCTCTTGAGAAGGGGATTCTTTGGTGGGGGATACCAAAGTACACCGATAAACTCATCTTT.

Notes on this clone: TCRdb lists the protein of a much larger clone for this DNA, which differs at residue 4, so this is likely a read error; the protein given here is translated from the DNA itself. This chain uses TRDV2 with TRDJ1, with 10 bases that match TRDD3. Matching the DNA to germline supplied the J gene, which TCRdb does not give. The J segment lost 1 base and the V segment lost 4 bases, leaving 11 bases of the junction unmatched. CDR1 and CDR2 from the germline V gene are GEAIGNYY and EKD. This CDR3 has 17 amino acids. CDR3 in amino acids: CACEIGGIRWCTDKLIF. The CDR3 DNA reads TGTGCCTGTGAGATAGGGGGGATACGTTGGTGCACCGATAAACTCATCTTT.

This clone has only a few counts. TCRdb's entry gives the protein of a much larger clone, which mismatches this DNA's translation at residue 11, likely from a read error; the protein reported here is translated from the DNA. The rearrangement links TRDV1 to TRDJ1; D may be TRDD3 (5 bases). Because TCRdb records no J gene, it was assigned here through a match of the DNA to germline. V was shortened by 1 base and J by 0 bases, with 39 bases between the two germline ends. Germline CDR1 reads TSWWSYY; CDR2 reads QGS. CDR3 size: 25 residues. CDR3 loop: CALGEPYLPFQYGVGTLRYTDKLIF. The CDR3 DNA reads TGTGCTCTTGGGGAACCCTATCTCCCCTTTCAATACGGGGTGGGGACCTTACGGTACACCGATAAACTCATCTTT.

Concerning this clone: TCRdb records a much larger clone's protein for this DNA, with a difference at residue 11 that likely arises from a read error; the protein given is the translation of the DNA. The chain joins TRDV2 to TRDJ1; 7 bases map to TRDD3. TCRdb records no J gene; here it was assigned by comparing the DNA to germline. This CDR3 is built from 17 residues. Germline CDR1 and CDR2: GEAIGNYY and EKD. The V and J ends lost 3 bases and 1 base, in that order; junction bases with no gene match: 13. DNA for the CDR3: TGTGCCTGTGACGCCCTACGCGGACTGGGGTGCACCGATAAACTCATCTTT. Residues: CACDALRGLGCTDKLIF.

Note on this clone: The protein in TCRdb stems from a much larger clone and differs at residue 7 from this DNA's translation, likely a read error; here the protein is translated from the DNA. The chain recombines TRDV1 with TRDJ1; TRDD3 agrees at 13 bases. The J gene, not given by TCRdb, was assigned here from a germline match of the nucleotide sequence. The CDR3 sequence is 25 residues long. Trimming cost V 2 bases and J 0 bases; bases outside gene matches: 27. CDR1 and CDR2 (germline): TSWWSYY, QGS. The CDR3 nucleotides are TGTGCTCTTGGGGAAGGTCCGTACTTCCTATCGACATACTGGGGGATACGCTGGTACACCGATAAACTCATCTTT. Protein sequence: CALGEGPYFLSTYWGIRWYTDKLIF.

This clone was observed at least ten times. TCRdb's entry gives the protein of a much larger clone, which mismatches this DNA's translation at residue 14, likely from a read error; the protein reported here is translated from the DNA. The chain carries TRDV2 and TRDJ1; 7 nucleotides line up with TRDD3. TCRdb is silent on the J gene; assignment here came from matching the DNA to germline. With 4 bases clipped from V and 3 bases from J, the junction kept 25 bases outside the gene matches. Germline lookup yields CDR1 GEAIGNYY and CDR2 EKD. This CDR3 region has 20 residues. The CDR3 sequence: CACEPMGIERVPRMADKLIF. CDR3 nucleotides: TGTGCCTGTGAACCTATGGGGATAGAAAGGGTTCCAAGGATGGCCGATAAACTCATCTTT.

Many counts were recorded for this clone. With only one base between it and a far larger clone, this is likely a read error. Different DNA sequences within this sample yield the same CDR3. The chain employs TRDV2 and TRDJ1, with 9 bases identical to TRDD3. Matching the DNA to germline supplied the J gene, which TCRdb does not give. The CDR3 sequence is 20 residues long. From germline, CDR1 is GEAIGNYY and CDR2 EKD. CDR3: CACDRLLGDSLDRHTDKLIF. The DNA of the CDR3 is TGTGCCTGCGACAGACTGCTGGGGGATTCGCTAGACCGACACACCGATAAACTCATCTTT.

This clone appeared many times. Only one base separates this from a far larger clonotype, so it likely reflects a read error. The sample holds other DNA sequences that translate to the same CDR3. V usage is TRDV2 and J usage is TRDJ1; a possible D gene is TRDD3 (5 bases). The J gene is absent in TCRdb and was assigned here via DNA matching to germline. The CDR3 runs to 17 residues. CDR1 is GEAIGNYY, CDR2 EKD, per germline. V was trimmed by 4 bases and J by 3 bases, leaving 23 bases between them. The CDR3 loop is CACEDLLGPRGADKLIF. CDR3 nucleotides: TGTGCCTGTGAAGACCTGCTGGGTCCCAGAGGAGCCGATAAACTCATCTTT.

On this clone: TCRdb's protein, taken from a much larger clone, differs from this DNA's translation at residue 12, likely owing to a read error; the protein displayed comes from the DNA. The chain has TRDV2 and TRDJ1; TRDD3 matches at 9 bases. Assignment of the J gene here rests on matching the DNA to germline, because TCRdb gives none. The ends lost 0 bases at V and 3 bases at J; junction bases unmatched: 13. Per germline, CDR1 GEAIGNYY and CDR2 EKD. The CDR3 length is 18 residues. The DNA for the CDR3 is TGTGCCTGTGACACCGGTTCCTTACTGGGGGAGCAACCCGATAAACTCATCTTT. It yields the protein CACDTGSLLGEQPDKLIF.